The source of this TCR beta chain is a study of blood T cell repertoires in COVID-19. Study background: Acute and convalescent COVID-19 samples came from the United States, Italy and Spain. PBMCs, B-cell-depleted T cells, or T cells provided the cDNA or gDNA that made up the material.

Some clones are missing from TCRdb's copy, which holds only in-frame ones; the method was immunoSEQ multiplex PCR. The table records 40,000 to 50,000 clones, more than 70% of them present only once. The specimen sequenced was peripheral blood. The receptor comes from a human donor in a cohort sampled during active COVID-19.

The CDR3 sequence is CASNYRSYNEQFF. The CDR3 bases are TGTGCCAGCAACTATCGCTCCTACAATGAGCAGTTCTTC. The chain joins TRBV2 to TRBJ2-1; D is undetermined. Germline CDR1 and CDR2: SNHLY and FYNNEI. This CDR3 is built from 13 residues. V dropped 7 bases and J dropped 0 bases, with 7 bases sitting between them.